This T cell receptor (beta chain) was captured by sequencing in a study of human T cells and chemical hapten exposure. Time point denoted: pre-sensitization, week 0. This sample's treatment: therapeutic diphenylcyclopropenone sensitization with weekly scalp DPC. Patients had alopecia, were aged 18 to 70, and were not pregnant. The V and J ends lost 6 bases and 5 bases respectively, with 14 bases between them. The CDR3 consists of 13 residues. Germline loops: CDR1 MNHEY, CDR2 SVGEGT. TCRdb fed the RACE reads into MiXCR, producing one record per CDR3 protein. The data contain around 260,000 distinct CDR3 sequences, roughly 8.9% of them seen just once; the ten biggest clones take up approximately 2.3%. Many counts were recorded for this clonotype.

This sequence originates from a woman aged 40 to 50 with alopecia areata. Some clones in this sample may be carry-over from other donors' samples. The rearrangement links TRBV6-2 or TRBV6-3 to TRBJ2-7; D is perhaps TRBD2 (5 bases). The sequenced sample was whole blood, obtained in connection with sensitization to the hapten diphenylcyclopropenone (DPC). The CDR3 region is CASSSPPRDEQYF. The CDR3 bases are TGTGCCAGCAGCTCACCGCCGAGGGACGAGCAGTACTTC.